One and the same sample provided the 22 T cell receptor beta chains below, sequenced in a study of blood T cells in healthy people across ages. Primers used in a second PCR of roughly 7 to 12 cycles were a sample-barcoded 5' primer and a J-beta primer mix. TCRdb re-derived calls from the 5' RACE reads in MiXCR, one entry per CDR3 protein. The sample includes approximately 760,000 distinct CDR3 sequences, 25% of them seen just once. These data also featured in a second study, about T cells of mothers and their children.

Sequencing input: blood. The receptors were gathered from a boy younger than 18 in good health.

To note about this clonotype: A junction boundary mismatches the germline segment, possibly from a read error. This rearrangement joins TRBV28 to TRBJ1-1, with a tentative D call TRBD1 (6 bases). This CDR3 has 13 residues. Germline assignment: CDR1 MDHEN and CDR2 SYDVKM. In DNA form, the CDR3 reads TGTGCCAGCACTCTAGGTCAAAGGGGGGAAGGTTTCTTT. Translating gives CASTLGQRGEGFF.

This clonotype was counted a few times. The chain uses TRBV6-2 or TRBV6-3 and TRBJ2-7; 9 bases are a match to TRBD1. The J call may be mistaken, given a closer DNA end match to TRBJ2-1. The CDR3 length is 15 residues. The germline V gene has CDR1 MNHEY and CDR2 SVGEGT. This CDR3 reads CASSLRDRAVNEQFF. DNA for the CDR3: TGTGCCAGCAGTCTTCGGGACAGGGCGGTCAATGAGCAGTTCTTC.

This rearrangement joins TRBV2 to TRBJ1-2; D is undetermined. The V end lost 8 bases, the J end lost 6 bases, and 13 bases lay between the germline ends. Germline lookup yields CDR1 SNHLY and CDR2 FYNNEI. This CDR3 contains 12 residues. CDR3 in amino acids: CASHRLADGYTF. Here the CDR3 DNA reads TGTGCCAGCCACCGATTAGCCGATGGCTACACCTTC.

Only a few counts were recorded for this clonotype. The chain joins TRBV7-2 to TRBJ1-4; TRBD1 agrees at 7 bases. Unmatched junction bases numbered 8, after V lost 5 bases and J lost 8 bases. In germline, CDR1 is SGHTA, CDR2 FQGNSA. This CDR3 comprises 14 residues. The CDR3 nucleotides read TGTGCCAGCAGCCCGGGACAGCGAAGGGAAAAACTGTTTTTT. Translating gives CASSPGQRREKLFF.

This clonotype was counted a few times. The chain is built from TRBV29-1 and TRBJ2-1; either TRBD1 or TRBD2 may supply D (5 bases each). Germline assignment: CDR1 SQVTM and CDR2 ANQGSEA. The length of the CDR3 is 11 residues. V lost 7 bases, J lost 2 bases, and 6 bases lay in between. The CDR3 DNA follows: TGCAGCGGGGGGACCTACAATGAGCAGTTCTTC. It translates to CSGGTYNEQFF.

This clonotype occurred many times. The genes are TRBV4-2 and TRBJ2-5; D is possibly TRBD1 or TRBD2 (6 bases each). V was trimmed by 1 base and J by 3 bases, leaving 9 bases between them. The germline CDR1 and CDR2 sequences are LGHNA and YNFKEQ. CDR3 length equals 14 residues. The CDR3, as DNA: TGTGCCAGCAGCCAAGCGGGGGCAGAAGAGACCCAGTACTTC. This codes for CASSQAGAEETQYF.

The chain has TRBV7-2 and TRBJ1-3; TRBD1 might be the D (5 bases). Germline values: CDR1 SGHTA, CDR2 FQGNSA. Trimming removed 5 bases from V and 4 bases from J, with 15 bases in between. CDR3 length: 15 amino acids. The CDR3 DNA is TGTGCCAGCAGCCCTCGGGAAGGGGCCGGAAACACCATATATTTT. This sequence encodes CASSPREGAGNTIYF.

This clonotype was detected a few times. This chain connects TRBV29-1 to TRBJ1-2; perhaps TRBD1 as D (6 bases). With 6 bases removed from V and 5 bases from J, the gap between germline ends came to 13 bases. Germline values: CDR1 SQVTM, CDR2 ANQGSEA. The CDR3 loop spans 12 amino acids. The CDR3 DNA is TGCAGCGTAGCCGGGACACAGTATGGCTACACCTTC. Its protein is CSVAGTQYGYTF.

A few counts support this clonotype. This chain connects TRBV7-6 to TRBJ2-5, with 12 positions matching TRBD2. The end of the DNA is better explained by TRBJ2-1, so the J call may be wrong. Germline CDR1 is SGHVS and CDR2 is FNYEAQ. The CDR3 has 17 residues. In DNA, the CDR3 is TGTGCCAGCAGCTTAGGCAAATCGACTAGCGGGGGAGGGGAGCAGTTCTTC. Its translation is CASSLGKSTSGGGEQFF.

The CDR3 DNA is TGTGCCAGCAGTCAGGGGGGCCGTTACACTGAAGCTTTCTTT. This translates into CASSQGGRYTEAFF. V gene TRBV12-3 or TRBV12-4 combines with J gene TRBJ1-1; 7 bases match TRBD1. The CDR3 has 14 amino acids. Trimming took 5 bases from V and 3 from J; bases not matched to a gene: 6.

The chain combines TRBV10-3 with TRBJ2-3; D is unresolved. V gave up 3 bases and J gave up 2 bases, with 6 bases separating them. The V gene's germline CDR1 is ENHRY and CDR2 SYGVKD. CDR3 size: 13 residues. The DNA of the CDR3 is TGTGCCATCAGTGACAGGTCCACAGATACGCAGTATTTT. Translation gives CAISDRSTDTQYF.

This clonotype was picked up a small number of times. The CDR3 region has the DNA TGCAGCGTTACTCCGGGACAGGGAAACTATGGCTACACCTTC. This sequence encodes CSVTPGQGNYGYTF. The gene calls are TRBV29-1 and TRBJ1-2; 9 bases are a match to TRBD1. CDR1 is SQVTM and CDR2 is ANQGSEA in the germline V gene. V trimming: 5 bases; J trimming: 2 bases; junction bases outside the gene matches: 6. This CDR3 is built from 14 residues.

The chain uses TRBV12-3 or TRBV12-4 and TRBJ1-5; D is ambiguous. This CDR3 is built from 14 residues. V lost 7 bases and J lost 11, with 21 bases in between. The CDR3 loop reads CASKPDREGSAQHF. CDR3 sequence (DNA): TGTGCCAGCAAACCGGACCGGGAGGGTTCGGCCCAGCATTTT.

The chain recombines TRBV7-9 with TRBJ2-7; D possibly corresponds to TRBD2 (6 bases). Germline CDR1 and CDR2: SEHNR and FQNEAQ (reference sequence). V shed 5 bases and J shed 1 base, with 21 bases lying between them. The CDR3 sequence is 17 residues long. The CDR3 is CASSQLAGLPRSYEQYF. The CDR3 DNA follows: TGTGCCAGCAGCCAGCTCGCGGGACTCCCTAGGTCCTACGAGCAGTACTTC. Based on the CDR3 plus reference TRBV7-9 and TRBJ2-7, the full variable domain is DTGVSQNPRHKITKRGQNVTFRCDPISEHNRLYWYRQTLGQGPEFLTYFQNEAQLEKSRLLSDRFSAERPKGSFSTLEIQRTEQGDSAMYLCASSQLAGLPRSYEQYFGPGTRLTVT.

A word on this clonotype: At one end, the junction sequence differs from germline, possibly due to a read error. The chain uses TRBV27 and TRBJ2-2, with TRBD2 as a possible D gene (6 bases). Per germline, CDR1 MNHEY and CDR2 SMNVEV (reference sequence). The CDR3 covers 13 residues. For the CDR3, the DNA is TGTGCCAACAGTTTGGAGGGCACCGGGGAGCTGTTTTTT. Protein: CANSLEGTGELFF.

This clonotype turned up a few times. The chain is built from TRBV5-1 and TRBJ2-6, with D perhaps TRBD1 or TRBD2 (6 bases each). Germline CDR1 reads SGHRS; CDR2 reads YFSETQ. The CDR3 is made up of 15 amino acids. Trimming removed 2 bases at V and 6 bases at J, with 12 bases between. In DNA, the CDR3 is TGCGCCAGCAGCTTCGAGGGGGGTCAGGCCAACGTCCTGACTTTC. This encodes CASSFEGGQANVLTF.

V gene TRBV12-3 or TRBV12-4 combines with J gene TRBJ2-2; TRBD1 matches at 8 bases. This CDR3 is 16 amino acids long. Germline trimming cut 5 bases from V and 4 bases from J; bases unmatched to any gene: 9. The CDR3 DNA reads TGTGCCAGCAGTCCGGTGACAGGGGCGGGCACCGGGGAGCTGTTTTTT. Residues: CASSPVTGAGTGELFF.

The chain couples TRBV6-6 to TRBJ2-3, with TRBD2 identical over 9 bases. Germline V gene lookup returns CDR1 MNHNY and CDR2 SVGAGI (reference sequence). Trimming at V came to 6 bases and at J to 4 bases, leaving 8 bases not matched to a gene. The CDR3 is 15 amino acids. CDR3 loop: CASSRAGGGADTQYF. CDR3 nucleotide sequence: TGTGCCAGCAGCAGAGCGGGGGGAGGGGCAGATACGCAGTATTTT.

V is TRBV7-8 and J is TRBJ2-3; TRBD2 is a possible D gene (6 bases). This CDR3 is built from 17 residues. Germline V gene lookup returns CDR1 SGHVS and CDR2 FQNEAQ. V lost 1 base and J lost 6, with 20 bases in between. The CDR3 is CASSLVIGDSKVDTQYF. DNA of the CDR3: TGTGCCAGCAGCTTAGTCATAGGGGACTCAAAAGTCGATACGCAGTATTTT.

The rearrangement joins TRBV15 to TRBJ1-5, with D possibly TRBD1 on 6 matching bases. Germline-derived CDR1 and CDR2 are LNHNV and YYDKDF (reference sequence). The CDR3 runs 15 residues. The V end lost 5 bases, the J end lost 0 bases, and 11 bases lay between the germline ends. Written as DNA, the CDR3 is TGTGCCACCAGCGACGGGGGGCGTAGCAATCAGCCCCAGCATTTT. The encoded protein is CATSDGGRSNQPQHF.

This clonotype was found a few times. The CDR3 loop reads CASSVRSRAYEQYF. The CDR3 nucleotides are TGTGCCAGCAGCGTCCGGAGTAGGGCCTACGAGCAGTACTTC. This rearrangement joins TRBV12-3 or TRBV12-4 to TRBJ2-7; D is unclear. Between the trimmed V and J ends, which lost 6 bases and 2 bases, there was a span of 14 bases. This CDR3 is built from 14 residues.

This clonotype was observed a handful of times. The chain combines TRBV27 with TRBJ1-1; 9 bases match TRBD1. The germline V gene has CDR1 MNHEY and CDR2 SMNVEV (reference sequence). The CDR3 runs 15 residues. V gave up 4 bases and J gave up 4 bases; unmatched junction bases: 7. CDR3 sequence reads: CASSSGQGQSTEAFF. The CDR3 DNA reads as TGTGCCAGCAGTTCGGGACAGGGTCAGAGCACTGAAGCTTTCTTT.